This TCR beta chain was found in a study of technical replicates of blood from a handful of donors. The germline V and J ends were trimmed by 1 base and 6 bases, with 12 bases remaining between them. The CDR3 spans 15 residues. Per the germline V gene, CDR1 is SGHTA and CDR2 is FQGNSA. Repertoires were generated with immunoSEQ multiplex PCR, while TCRdb's copy carries only in-frame clones and drops some. Of nearly 80,000 clones in the sample, about 96% were seen once. The receptor was isolated from a human donor in good health. This rearrangement joins TRBV7-2 to TRBJ2-2; D not certain. The sample consisted of T cells isolated from PBMCs. CDR3 in DNA: TGTGCCAGCAGCTTAGGACTCAGTAAATCCGGGGAGCTGTTTTTT. The encoded protein is CASSLGLSKSGELFF.